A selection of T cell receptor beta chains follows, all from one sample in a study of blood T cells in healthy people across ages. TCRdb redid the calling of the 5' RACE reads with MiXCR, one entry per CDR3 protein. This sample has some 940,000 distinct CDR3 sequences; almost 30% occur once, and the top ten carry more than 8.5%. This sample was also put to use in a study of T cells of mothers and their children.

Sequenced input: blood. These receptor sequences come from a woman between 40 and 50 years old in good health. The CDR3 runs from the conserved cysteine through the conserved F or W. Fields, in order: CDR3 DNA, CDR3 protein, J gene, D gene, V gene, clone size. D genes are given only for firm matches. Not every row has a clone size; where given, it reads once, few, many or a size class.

TGTGCCAGCAGCCCTAGCGGGGGCCTCCTGAATGAGCAGTTCTTC CASSPSGGLLNEQFF TRBJ2-1 TRBD2 TRBV7-3 few
TGTGCCACCAGTGATTTGAAGCGGGGGGTTGGGTATGAGCAGTTCTTC CATSDLKRGVGYEQFF TRBJ2-1 TRBD2 TRBV24-1 many
TGTGCCAGCAGTTACTCCTCGACAGATCAAGAGACCCAGTACTTC CASSYSSTDQETQYF TRBJ2-5 - TRBV6-6 -
TGCGGCGCTGACAGGACTGAAGCTTTCTTT CGADRTEAFF TRBJ1-1 - TRBV29-1 few
TGTGCCAGCCGGCCACTAGCGGGGGCCTACAATGAGCAGTTCTTC CASRPLAGAYNEQFF TRBJ2-1 TRBD2 TRBV11-1 few
TGTGCCAGCAGTGAAGAGGCTATCTCCTACGAGCAGTACTTC CASSEEAISYEQYF TRBJ2-7 - TRBV6-1 many
TGTGCCAGCAGCTTAGTAGACGACAGCAATGAGCAGTTCTTC CASSLVDDSNEQFF TRBJ2-1 - TRBV7-9 many
TGTGCCAGCAGCACAGGGGGCGCAGAGAAAAACATTCAGTACTTC CASSTGGAEKNIQYF TRBJ2-4 TRBD1 TRBV7-2 many
TGCAGCGTGGGCCGCATTCTGAACACTGAAGCTTTCTTT CSVGRILNTEAFF TRBJ1-1 - TRBV29-1 -
TGCAGCGTTGGACAGGGGGCGATCTATGGCTACACCTTC CSVGQGAIYGYTF TRBJ1-2 TRBD1 TRBV29-1 many
TGTGCCAGCAGCCAAGAGCGACTAGCGATTCGAGATACGCAGTATTTT CASSQERLAIRDTQYF TRBJ2-3 TRBD2 TRBV3-1 few
TGTGCCAGCAGCAGCCCGGGACTAGCGGGGGGGTCCTACGAGCAGTACTTC CASSSPGLAGGSYEQYF TRBJ2-7 TRBD2 TRBV28 -
TGCAGCGTTTCAGGGGGCGCAACCTACGAGCAGTACTTC CSVSGGATYEQYF TRBJ2-7 TRBD1 TRBV29-1 -
TGTGCCAGCAGCTTGCAGGGAGCTCACCCCCAGCATTTT CASSLQGAHPQHF TRBJ1-5 - TRBV7-9 -
TGTGCCAGCAGCGTAGGTTCTCAAGGCATTTATGGCTACACCTTC CASSVGSQGIYGYTF TRBJ1-2 - TRBV9 -
TGTGCCAGCATAACCCTCTGGACAGGGAGCTACGAGCAGTACTTC CASITLWTGSYEQYF TRBJ2-7 TRBD1 TRBV2 -
TGCAGTGCGAAGGGAGGAGTAGGTGGCTACACCTTC CSAKGGVGGYTF TRBJ1-2 - TRBV20-1 few
TGCGCCAGCCAAGCCGGGGGGGGACCCTACGAGCAGTACTTC CASQAGGGPYEQYF TRBJ2-7 TRBD2 TRBV5-1 -
TGTGCCAGCAGTTTATTGGGAGCAACTAATGAAAAACTGTTTTTT CASSLLGATNEKLFF TRBJ1-4 - TRBV28 many
TGTGCCAGCAGACCCCCTGGAGGGGCGGGTGGCTACACCTTC CASRPPGGAGGYTF TRBJ1-2 - TRBV6-5 -
TGTGCCAGCAACTTGGGGCGGGGGGGCGTGACCCAGTACTTC CASNLGRGGVTQYF TRBJ2-5 TRBD2 TRBV7-2 few
TGTGCCAGCTCACCACTCAACAGGGTTGACACTGAAGCTTTCTTT CASSPLNRVDTEAFF TRBJ1-1 - TRBV18 -
TGTGCCAGCAGCCACGAGGGACAGGGGAAGCGATTTATCTATGGCTACACCTTC CASSHEGQGKRFIYGYTF TRBJ1-2 TRBD1 TRBV5-5 many
TGTGCCACCAGCGGGGGGACACTCAACTATGGCTACACCTTC CATSGGTLNYGYTF TRBJ1-2 - TRBV15 few
TGTGCCAGCAGCCCCTGGTTGACCTACGAGCAGTACTTC CASSPWLTYEQYF TRBJ2-7 - TRBV7-9 many
TGCAGTGCTAGTGGGGGGGGAGCCTACGAGCAGTACTTC CSASGGGAYEQYF TRBJ2-7 TRBD2 TRBV20-1 many
TGTGCCATCAGGAAGACTGGGGGAGGCGAGCAGTACTTC CAIRKTGGGEQYF TRBJ2-7 - TRBV10-3 -
TGTGCCAGCAGTGCCCTAGCGGGGAACAATGAGCAGGTCTTC CASSALAGNNEQVF TRBJ2-1 TRBD2 TRBV2 -
TGTGCCAGCAGTAGGGGGATGTCCTACGAGCAGTACTTC CASSRGMSYEQYF TRBJ2-7 - TRBV28 few
TGTGCCATCAGTGATCCAGGGCGGAACACTGAAGCTTTCTTT CAISDPGRNTEAFF TRBJ1-1 - TRBV10-3 many
TGCAGTGCTATAAAATGGACTAGCGGAGCCTCCGGGGAGCTGTTTTTT CSAIKWTSGASGELFF TRBJ2-2 TRBD2 TRBV20-1 -
TGTGCCAGCAGGCCGACAGGGGCGGGGGGGACAAAAGAGAGCTCCTACAATGAGCAGTACTTC CASRPTGAGGTKESSYNEQYF TRBJ2-7 - TRBV6-1 -
TGCAGTGCTATCACTAGCGGGGGGGCAGGGACGCAGTATTTT CSAITSGGAGTQYF TRBJ2-3 TRBD2 TRBV20-1 -
TGTGCCAGCAGCTTGAGACTAAACCGGGGCAATGAGCAGTTCTTC CASSLRLNRGNEQFF TRBJ2-1 - TRBV5-6 few
TGTGCCAGCAGCGGGCGGACAGGGAGTTTCACTGAAGCTTTCTTT CASSGRTGSFTEAFF TRBJ1-1 TRBD1 TRBV5-6 -
TGCGCCAGCAGCCCCCTGGATAGCGGGGCCGAAGAGACCCAGTACTTC CASSPLDSGAEETQYF TRBJ2-5 TRBD2 TRBV5-1 few
TGCGCCAGCAGCTTGCTGTCAGAGAGCTCCTACAATGAGCAGTTCTTC CASSLLSESSYNEQFF TRBJ2-1 - TRBV5-1 few
TGCAGTGCCACGCTCTACGAGCAGTACTTC CSATLYEQYF TRBJ2-7 - TRBV20-1 few
TGTGCCAGCAGCCAAGCAACGCTCAACACCGGGGAGCTGTTTTTT CASSQATLNTGELFF TRBJ2-2 - TRBV2 -
TGCGCCAGCAGTAGTTCGGACTACGAGCAGTACTTC CASSSSDYEQYF TRBJ2-7 - TRBV10-2 -
TGTGCCAGCCTAAGCCTGAAACGCACAGATACGCAGTATTTT CASLSLKRTDTQYF TRBJ2-3 - TRBV11-2 few